These 29 T cell receptor beta chains were all obtained from the same sample, sequenced in a study of T cells in Graves' hyperthyroidism and ophthalmopathy. TCR beta CDR3 regions were amplified from RNA transcripts. HTBI primers drove first-round RT-PCR of the TCR CDR3. TCRdb fed the multiplex PCR reads into MiXCR, producing one record per CDR3 protein. Of 500,000 to 600,000 distinct CDR3 sequences in the sample, approximately 48% were seen once. Sequencing input: peripheral blood or thyroid tissue (not recorded which). These receptors all stem from an adult woman with Graves' disease, either hyperthyroidism or ophthalmopathy (not recorded which).

The sample holds a few counts of this clonotype. J is TRBJ2-3 and V is TRBV7-3; 7 nucleotides agree with TRBD2. There are 14 residues in the CDR3. Germline CDR1 reads SGHTA; CDR2 reads FQGTGA. V lost 1 base to trimming and J lost 4 bases; unmatched junction nucleotides: 2. The CDR3 here is CASSLRGRADTQYF. DNA for the CDR3: TGTGCCAGCAGCTTAAGAGGGAGGGCAGATACGCAGTATTTT.

This sequence joins TRBV12-3 or TRBV12-4 and TRBJ2-2; possible D gene TRBD1, 5 bases. The germline V and J ends were trimmed by 7 bases and 1 base, with 10 bases remaining between them. CDR3 length equals 14 residues. CDR3 nucleotide sequence: TGTGCCAGCACCAGGGCAGGGAACACCGGGGAGCTGTTTTTT. Translating gives CASTRAGNTGELFF.

This clonotype showed up many times. The chain recombines TRBV7-8 with TRBJ1-1; D is undetermined. V lost 2 bases and J 0 bases, leaving 7 bases between the germline ends. Per the germline V gene, CDR1 is SGHVS and CDR2 is FQNEAQ. The CDR3 runs to 14 residues. CDR3 in DNA: TGTGCCAGCAGCTTAAGTCCAATGAACACTGAAGCTTTCTTT. Protein: CASSLSPMNTEAFF.

This chain connects TRBV5-1 to TRBJ2-7; D is possibly TRBD1 (5 bases). Germline CDR1 and CDR2: SGHRS and YFSETQ. The CDR3 sequence is 12 residues long. V shed 2 bases and J shed 5 bases, with 8 bases lying between them. The CDR3 loop is CASSFQGNEQYF. The CDR3 DNA follows: TGCGCCAGCAGCTTTCAGGGAAACGAGCAGTACTTC.

The chain combines TRBV7-2 with TRBJ1-6; maybe TRBD1 (6 bases). Deletions cut 5 bases from V and 6 bases from J, with 11 bases between. CDR1 is SGHTA, CDR2 FQGNSA, per germline. The CDR3 totals 14 residues. Here the CDR3 reads CASSISRGNSPLHF. CDR3 bases: TGTGCCAGCAGCATCTCCAGGGGTAATTCACCCCTCCACTTT. Using reference TRBV7-2 and TRBJ1-6 for the parts outside the CDR3, the full variable domain is GAGVSQSPSNKVTEKGKDVELRCDPISGHTALYWYRQSLGQGLEFLIYFQGNSAPDKSGLPSDRFSAERTGGSVSTLTIQRTQQEDSAVYLCASSISRGNSPLHFGNGTRLTVT.

This clonotype was counted a few times. CDR3 coding DNA: TGTGCCAGCAGGGAATTTCGGGGGCAGGGGTACGAGCAGTACTTC. Protein sequence: CASREFRGQGYEQYF. This chain joins TRBV2 and TRBJ2-7, with D possibly being TRBD1 or TRBD2 (6 bases each). V was pared by 6 bases and J by 4 bases, with 19 bases between. The CDR3 covers 15 residues. In germline, CDR1 is SNHLY, CDR2 FYNNEI.

The chain uses TRBV29-1 and TRBJ1-2, with D perhaps TRBD1 (6 bases). The CDR3 is 16 residues long. The germline V and J ends were trimmed by 0 bases and 5 bases, with 19 bases remaining between them. Germline assignment: CDR1 SQVTM and CDR2 ANQGSEA. This CDR3 reads CSVEDSSPTGTYGYTF. The CDR3 coding sequence is TGCAGCGTTGAAGATTCTTCCCCCACAGGGACTTATGGCTACACCTTC.

The CDR3 coding sequence is TGTGCCAGCACACTGGGGGCGAACACTGAAGCTTTCTTT. Translated: CASTLGANTEAFF. This rearrangement joins TRBV9 to TRBJ1-1; D is possibly TRBD1 (6 bases). The germline CDR1 and CDR2 sequences are SGDLS and YYNGEE. V gave up 6 bases and J gave up 1 base, with 10 bases separating them. This CDR3 comprises 13 residues.

V gene TRBV7-2 combines with J gene TRBJ2-5, with D possibly matching TRBD1 (6 bases). V dropped 6 bases and J dropped 2 bases, with 16 bases sitting between them. Germline V CDR1 and CDR2: SGHTA, FQGNSA. The CDR3 is made up of 15 amino acids. The CDR3 region has the DNA TGTGCCAGCAGTCGACAATCGGACAGACAAGAGACCCAGTACTTC. Its protein is CASSRQSDRQETQYF.

This clonotype was counted at least ten times. The J gene is TRBJ1-6, the V gene TRBV5-5; no reliable D call. The CDR3 spans 15 residues. The V and J ends lost 7 bases and 7 bases respectively, with 18 bases between them. From germline, CDR1 is SGHKS and CDR2 YYEKEE (reference sequence). The CDR3 is CASELDPGNNSPLHF. Written as DNA, the CDR3 is TGTGCCAGCGAACTCGACCCGGGGAACAATTCACCCCTCCACTTT.

Many counts were recorded for this clonotype. The rearrangement uses TRBV7-8 and TRBJ2-7; D is perhaps TRBD1 or TRBD2 (5 bases each). Germline-derived CDR1 and CDR2 are SGHVS and FQNEAQ. The CDR3 extends over 16 amino acids. Deletions cut 2 bases from V and 1 base from J, with 15 bases between. CDR3 sequence (DNA): TGTGCCAGCAGCTTACGGGGCAGGCTACCATCCTACGAGCAGTACTTC. This sequence encodes CASSLRGRLPSYEQYF.

This clonotype has more than one count but fewer than ten. V is TRBV29-1 and J is TRBJ2-7, with 7 nucleotides matching TRBD2. V was pared by 3 bases and J by 5 bases, with 13 bases of the junction left unmatched. CDR3 length: 15 amino acids. Per germline, CDR1 SQVTM and CDR2 ANQGSEA. DNA of the CDR3: TGCAGCGTTGACGGTCTAGCGGCCCCAAACGACGAGCAGTACTTC. The encoded protein is CSVDGLAAPNDEQYF.

The J gene is TRBJ1-1, the V gene TRBV28; a possible D gene is TRBD1 (5 bases). Germline assignment: CDR1 MDHEN and CDR2 SYDVKM. The V end lost 2 bases, the J end lost 1 base, and 11 bases lay between the germline ends. The CDR3 loop spans 15 amino acids. The CDR3 here is CASSLPGYGNTEAFF. In DNA, the CDR3 is TGTGCCAGCAGTTTACCAGGGTATGGGAACACTGAAGCTTTCTTT. The complete variable domain, with remaining parts taken from reference TRBV28 and TRBJ1-1, reads DVKVTQSSRYLVKRTGEKVFLECVQDMDHENMFWYRQDPGLGLRLIYFSYDVKMKEKGDIPEGYSVSREKKERFSLILESASTNQTSMYLCASSLPGYGNTEAFFGQGTRLTVV.

This chain joins TRBV25-1 and TRBJ2-5, with TRBD2 matching over 7 bases. The V gene end was trimmed by 10 bases and the J gene end by 5 bases; junction bases not matched to a gene: 22. This CDR3 is built from 17 residues. Germline CDR1 MGHDK, CDR2 SYGVNS. CDR3 loop: CATSDFSRTRRGETQYF. The CDR3 DNA follows: TGTGCCACCTCCGATTTTAGCCGGACTAGACGGGGTGAGACCCAGTACTTC.

The chain has TRBV20-1 and TRBJ1-5; 12 bases map to TRBD1. V lost 3 bases, J lost 2 bases, and 8 bases stayed unmatched. The CDR3 covers 17 residues. Germline V gene sequence: CDR1 DFQATT, CDR2 SNEGSKA (reference sequence). The CDR3 DNA is TGCAGTGCTAGGGGGGGGACAGGGGGCTTGGGCAATCAGCCCCAGCATTTT. Its protein product is CSARGGTGGLGNQPQHF.

V is TRBV9 and J is TRBJ1-1, with unresolved D. Germline CDR1 reads SGDLS; CDR2 reads YYNGEE. Deletions cut 0 bases from V and 7 bases from J, with 16 bases between. The CDR3 has 15 amino acids. The CDR3: CASSVVGNLPIEAFF. In nucleotides, the CDR3 is TGTGCCAGCAGCGTAGTAGGTAACCTGCCCATTGAAGCTTTCTTT.

As concerns this clonotype: This clone may be a read error of a much larger clone one base away. This is likely a read error, given that the CDR3 carries no conserved phenylalanine or tryptophan at its end. This chain uses TRBV6-1 with TRBJ1-2; 9 nucleotides agree with TRBD1. This CDR3 comprises 14 residues. Trimming cost V 7 bases and J 3 bases; bases outside gene matches: 6. Per the germline V gene, CDR1 is MNHNS and CDR2 is SASEGT. The CDR3 DNA is TGTGCCAGCAATCTGGACAGGGGAGACTATGGCTACACCCTC. Its protein is CASNLDRGDYGYTL.

This clonotype was observed at least ten times. The chain uses TRBV19 and TRBJ1-5, with no clear D. The CDR3 covers 12 residues. Germline V gene data show CDR1 as LNHDA and CDR2 as SQIVND (reference sequence). The V and J ends lost 7 bases and 0 bases respectively, with 4 bases between them. DNA of the CDR3: TGTGCCAGTATGCATAGCAATCAGCCCCAGCATTTT. This gives the protein CASMHSNQPQHF.

The V and J genes are TRBV20-1 and TRBJ2-7, with D possibly matching TRBD2 (5 bases). The CDR3 has 12 amino acids. Trimming took off 7 bases at V and 4 bases at J, with 14 bases between the two ends. Germline lookup yields CDR1 DFQATT and CDR2 SNEGSKA (reference sequence). The CDR3 DNA reads TGCAGTGTTAGGACTCGACTATACGAGCAGTACTTC. Protein sequence: CSVRTRLYEQYF.

V gene TRBV20-1 combines with J gene TRBJ1-2; 7 positions match TRBD1. CDR3 length equals 12 residues. Germline V CDR1 and CDR2: DFQATT, SNEGSKA (reference sequence). The CDR3 bases are TGCAGCACCGAGACAGGGTTTCATGGCTACACCTTC. Translation gives CSTETGFHGYTF.

This sequence joins TRBV7-2 and TRBJ1-1; tentatively, D is TRBD1 (5 bases). CDR3 length: 14 amino acids. Germline V gives CDR1 SGHTA, CDR2 FQGNSA. With 5 bases removed from V and 8 bases from J, the gap between germline ends came to 18 bases. CDR3 in amino acids: CASSQGTFFGEAFF. DNA for the CDR3: TGTGCCAGCAGCCAGGGAACATTCTTCGGAGAAGCTTTCTTT. Using reference TRBV7-2 and TRBJ1-1 for the parts outside the CDR3, the full variable domain is GAGVSQSPSNKVTEKGKDVELRCDPISGHTALYWYRQSLGQGLEFLIYFQGNSAPDKSGLPSDRFSAERTGGSVSTLTIQRTQQEDSAVYLCASSQGTFFGEAFFGQGTRLTVV.

This clonotype was observed at least ten times. The V gene is TRBV6-6, the J gene TRBJ2-7; D is undetermined. CDR1 and CDR2 from the germline V gene are MNHNY and SVGAGI (reference sequence). Deletions cut 7 bases from V and 0 bases from J, with 10 bases between. This CDR3 comprises 13 residues. CDR3: CASIGQASYEQYF. CDR3 nucleotides: TGTGCCAGCATTGGGCAGGCCTCCTACGAGCAGTACTTC.

A single count supports this clonotype. The chain combines TRBV2 with TRBJ2-5, with D possibly matching TRBD1 (6 bases). V lost 6 bases to trimming and J lost 2 bases, with 10 bases between them. This CDR3 is built from 13 residues. Germline V gene sequence: CDR1 SNHLY, CDR2 FYNNEI. The CDR3 nucleotides read TGTGCCAGCAGAGTCGACAGGCAAGAGACCCAGTACTTC. Amino acid sequence: CASRVDRQETQYF.

CDR3: CAIRGGGALGNTIYF. The CDR3 nucleotides read TGTGCCATCAGGGGAGGAGGTGCGCTTGGAAACACCATATATTTT. The gene calls are TRBV10-3 and TRBJ1-3; no clear D. With 6 bases removed from V and 3 bases from J, the gap between germline ends came to 15 bases. This CDR3 region has 15 residues. Germline assignment: CDR1 ENHRY and CDR2 SYGVKD.

This clonotype was seen more than once but under ten times. The chain is built from TRBV27 and TRBJ1-2; 8 bases are a match to TRBD1. The V and J ends lost 5 bases and 7 bases, in that order; junction bases with no gene match: 6. Germline loops: CDR1 MNHEY, CDR2 SMNVEV (reference sequence). The CDR3 contains 13 residues. The CDR3 here is CASSPSGQVGYTF. The CDR3 nucleotides read TGTGCCAGCAGTCCTTCGGGACAGGTTGGCTACACCTTC.

This clonotype was seen ten or more times. The V call is TRBV10-1, the J call TRBJ2-7; 8 bases fit TRBD1. Trimming took 4 bases from V and 1 from J; bases not matched to a gene: 9. CDR3 length: 16 amino acids. Per the germline V gene, CDR1 is WNHNN and CDR2 is SYGVQD (reference sequence). This CDR3 is CASSGRDRHPSYEQYF. The CDR3 DNA reads TGCGCCAGCAGTGGTCGGGACAGGCACCCTTCCTACGAGCAGTACTTC.

The rearrangement joins TRBV20-1 to TRBJ2-5; 10 bases agree with TRBD1. The germline V gene encodes CDR1 DFQATT and CDR2 SNEGSKA (reference sequence). The trim removed 6 bases at V and 9 bases at J, leaving 13 bases unmatched. The CDR3 runs to 14 residues. The CDR3 sequence: CSASDRGAGKPQYF. As DNA, the CDR3 is TGCAGTGCCTCGGACAGGGGGGCCGGGAAGCCCCAGTACTTC.

In its sample, this clonotype was seen many times. The chain carries TRBV7-6 and TRBJ1-3; D is unclear. Per germline, CDR1 SGHVS and CDR2 FNYEAQ. The CDR3 contains 16 residues. Trimming pared 2 bases from V and 2 bases from J, leaving 13 bases between. The CDR3 loop reads CASSLQRRTAGNTIYF. In DNA form, the CDR3 reads TGTGCCAGCAGCTTACAAAGGAGAACAGCTGGAAACACCATATATTTT. Drawing the rest from reference TRBV7-6 and TRBJ1-3, the complete variable domain is GAGVSQSPRYKVTKRGQDVALRCDPISGHVSLYWYRQALGQGPEFLTYFNYEAQQDKSGLPNDRFSAERPEGSISTLTIQRTEQRDSAMYRCASSLQRRTAGNTIYFGEGSWLTVV.

This clonotype was seen only a few times. The chain employs TRBV9 and TRBJ2-1; 9 bases match TRBD2. Per the germline V gene, CDR1 is SGDLS and CDR2 is YYNGEE. The CDR3 covers 13 residues. The ends lost 3 bases at V and 13 bases at J; junction bases unmatched: 8. The CDR3 DNA reads TGTGCCAGCAGCGCTATGCGGGAGGGTGGACAGTTCTTC. Amino acids: CASSAMREGGQFF.